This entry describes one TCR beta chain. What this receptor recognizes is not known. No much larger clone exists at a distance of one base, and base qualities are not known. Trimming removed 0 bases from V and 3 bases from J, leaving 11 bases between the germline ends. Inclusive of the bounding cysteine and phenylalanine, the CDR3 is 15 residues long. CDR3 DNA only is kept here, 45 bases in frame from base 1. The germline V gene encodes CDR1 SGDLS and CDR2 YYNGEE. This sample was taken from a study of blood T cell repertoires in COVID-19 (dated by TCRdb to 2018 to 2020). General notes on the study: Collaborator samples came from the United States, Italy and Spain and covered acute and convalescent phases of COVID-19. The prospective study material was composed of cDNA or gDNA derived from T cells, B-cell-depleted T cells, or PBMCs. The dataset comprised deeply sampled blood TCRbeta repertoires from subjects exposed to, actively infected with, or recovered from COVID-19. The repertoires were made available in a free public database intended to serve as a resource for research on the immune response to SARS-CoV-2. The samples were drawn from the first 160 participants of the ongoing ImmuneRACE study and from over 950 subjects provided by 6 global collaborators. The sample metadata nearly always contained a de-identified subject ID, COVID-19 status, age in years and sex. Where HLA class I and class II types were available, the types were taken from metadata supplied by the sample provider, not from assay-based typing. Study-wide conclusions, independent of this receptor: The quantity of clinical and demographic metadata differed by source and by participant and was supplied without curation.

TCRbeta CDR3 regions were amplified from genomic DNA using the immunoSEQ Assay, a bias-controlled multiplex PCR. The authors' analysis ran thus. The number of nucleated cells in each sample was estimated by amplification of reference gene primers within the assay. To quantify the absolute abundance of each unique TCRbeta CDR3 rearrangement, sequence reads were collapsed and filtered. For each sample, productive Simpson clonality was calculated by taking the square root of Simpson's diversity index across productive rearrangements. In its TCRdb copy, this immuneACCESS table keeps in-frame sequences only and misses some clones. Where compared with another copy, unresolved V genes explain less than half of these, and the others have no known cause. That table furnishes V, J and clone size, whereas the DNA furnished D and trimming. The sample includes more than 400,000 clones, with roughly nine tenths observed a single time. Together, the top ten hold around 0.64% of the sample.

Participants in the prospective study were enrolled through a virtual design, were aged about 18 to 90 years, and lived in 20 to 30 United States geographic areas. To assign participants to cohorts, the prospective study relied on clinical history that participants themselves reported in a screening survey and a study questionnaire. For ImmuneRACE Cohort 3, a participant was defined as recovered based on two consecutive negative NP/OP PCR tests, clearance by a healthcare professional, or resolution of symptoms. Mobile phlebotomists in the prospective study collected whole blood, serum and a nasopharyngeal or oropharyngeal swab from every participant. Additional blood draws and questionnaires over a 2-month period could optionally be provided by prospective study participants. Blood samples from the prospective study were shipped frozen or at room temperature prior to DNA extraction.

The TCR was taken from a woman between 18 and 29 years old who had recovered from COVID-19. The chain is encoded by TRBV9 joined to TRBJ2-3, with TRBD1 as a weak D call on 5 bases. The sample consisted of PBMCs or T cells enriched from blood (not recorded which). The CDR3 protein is CASSVGPGSTDTQYF. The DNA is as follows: TGTGCCAGCAGCGTAGGGCCAGGGTCGACAGATACGCAGTATTTT.